This TCR beta chain was recovered during a study of T cell repertoires in cytomegalovirus infection. Trimming removed 5 bases from V and 4 bases from J, with 18 bases in between. Germline V lookup: CDR1 MNHNS, CDR2 SASEGT. This CDR3 spans 16 amino acids. In TCRdb, the reads were re-called with MiXCR into one record per CDR3 protein. The data show some 400,000 distinct CDR3 sequences, roughly a third seen once. The TCR was taken from a human donor in good health (CMV status not recorded). Some clones in this sample may be carry-over from other donors' samples. The chain recombines TRBV6-1 with TRBJ1-5; D is perhaps TRBD1 (6 bases). The specimen was PBMCs. This CDR3 is CASSTYIGQPNQPQHF. For the CDR3, the DNA is TGTGCCAGCAGTACGTATATTGGACAGCCGAATCAGCCCCAGCATTTT.